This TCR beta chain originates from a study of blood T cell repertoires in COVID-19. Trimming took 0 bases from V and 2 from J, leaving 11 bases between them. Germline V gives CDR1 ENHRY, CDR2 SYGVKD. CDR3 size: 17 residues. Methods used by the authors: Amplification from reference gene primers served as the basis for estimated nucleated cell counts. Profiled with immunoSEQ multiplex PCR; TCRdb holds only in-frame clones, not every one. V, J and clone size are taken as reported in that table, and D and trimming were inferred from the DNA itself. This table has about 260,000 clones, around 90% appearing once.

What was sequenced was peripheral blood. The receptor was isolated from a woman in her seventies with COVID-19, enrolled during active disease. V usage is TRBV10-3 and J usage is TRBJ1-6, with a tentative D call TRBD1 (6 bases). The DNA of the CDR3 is TGTGCCATCAGTGAGTCTAGACAGGCGGCCTATAATTCACCCCTCCACTTT. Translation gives CAISESRQAAYNSPLHF.